These T cell receptor beta chains were read from a single sample in a study of blood T cells in healthy people across ages. TCRdb reanalysed the 5' RACE reads using MiXCR and keeps one entry per CDR3 protein. The table includes about 1,600,000 distinct CDR3 sequences, 42% detected once. The material sequenced was blood. The receptor source for this set is a woman younger than 30 in good health. CDR3s include the opening cysteine and the closing phenylalanine or tryptophan. D genes are given only for firm matches. The size field is filled for only some rows; it gives once, few, many or a size class.

j_call,clone_size,d_call,v_call,cdr3_aa,cdr3_nt
TRBJ2-1,few,.,TRBV7-9,CASSLLVQGYNEQFF,TGTGCCAGCAGCTTATTGGTGCAGGGGTACAATGAGCAGTTCTTC
TRBJ1-1,once,.,TRBV6-1,CASRNLNTEAFF,TGTGCCAGCAGGAATTTGAACACTGAAGCTTTCTTT
TRBJ1-1,few,.,TRBV12-3/TRBV12-4,CASSKRGGYTEAFF,TGTGCCAGCAGTAAAAGGGGTGGGTACACTGAAGCTTTCTTT
TRBJ2-3,.,TRBD1,TRBV12-3/TRBV12-4,CASSLVITGTGGTDTQYF,TGTGCCAGCAGTTTGGTCATAACCGGGACAGGGGGCACAGATACGCAGTATTTT
TRBJ2-2,.,.,TRBV15,CATSRDQGGWGELFF,TGTGCCACCAGCAGAGATCAGGGGGGCTGGGGGGAGCTGTTTTTT
TRBJ1-6,few,.,TRBV27,CASGRGQTNSPLHF,TGTGCCAGCGGGCGTGGACAGACAAATTCACCCCTCCACTTT
TRBJ2-1,.,.,TRBV4-2,CASSQDWGPYEQFF,TGTGCCAGCAGCCAAGATTGGGGGCCGTATGAGCAGTTCTTC
TRBJ2-1,.,TRBD2,TRBV6-2/TRBV6-3,CASSSGRAGNNEQFF,TGTGCCAGCAGCTCCGGACGAGCGGGAAACAATGAGCAGTTCTTC
TRBJ1-1,.,.,TRBV2,CASNDNTEAFF,TGTGCCAGCAACGACAACACTGAAGCTTTCTTT
TRBJ2-3,.,.,TRBV24-1,CATSDTAESTDTQYF,TGTGCCACCAGTGATACAGCCGAGAGCACAGATACGCAGTATTTT
TRBJ2-1,.,.,TRBV27,CVSSSRVAQADEQFF,TGTGTCAGCAGTTCCCGGGTAGCGCAAGCCGATGAGCAGTTCTTC
TRBJ2-1,.,.,TRBV10-3,CAISNTGGGNNEQFF,TGTGCCATCAGTAATACCGGGGGAGGTAACAATGAGCAGTTCTTC
TRBJ2-2,.,.,TRBV2,CAQRGRGTGELFF,TGTGCCCAACGGGGGCGGGGGACCGGGGAGCTGTTTTTT